A selection of T cell receptor beta chains follows, all from one sample in a study of blood T cell repertoires in COVID-19. Method: immunoSEQ multiplex PCR; TCRdb's copy keeps in-frame clones and lacks some. The sample shows about 160,000 clones, about four fifths of them seen only once. The source material was peripheral blood. The receptors here all came from a woman older than 75 with acute or convalescent COVID-19. The CDR3 runs from the conserved cysteine through the conserved F or W. The order of the fields is CDR3 protein, CDR3 DNA, clone size, D gene, CDR3 length, V gene, J gene. D genes are given only for firm matches. Clone size, where shown, is once, few, many, or a class for clones that have expanded.

CASSRLAADTQYF	TGTGCCAGCAGTAGACTAGCCGCAGATACGCAGTATTTT	NA	TRBD2	13	TRBV7-3	TRBJ2-3
CASSQDQNEQFF	TGTGCCAGCAGCCAAGATCAGAATGAGCAGTTCTTC	NA	NA	12	TRBV3-1/TRBV3-2	TRBJ2-1
CASSLPGGLNTEAFF	TGCGCCAGCAGCTTGCCTGGCGGTTTGAACACTGAAGCTTTCTTT	few	NA	15	TRBV5-1	TRBJ1-1
CASSFLGQGGTEAFF	TGTGCCAGCAGTTTCCTCGGACAGGGAGGGACTGAAGCTTTCTTT	NA	TRBD1	15	TRBV6-2/TRBV6-3	TRBJ1-1
CASSSSRLYQETQYF	TGTGCCAGCAGCTCGAGTAGACTCTACCAAGAGACCCAGTACTTC	NA	NA	15	TRBV11-2	TRBJ2-5
CASSWTRSHSGNTIYF	TGTGCCAGCAGCTGGACACGGAGTCACTCTGGAAACACCATATATTTT	few	NA	16	TRBV5-6	TRBJ1-3
CASSPGTEANTEAFF	TGTGCCAGTAGTCCCGGGACAGAAGCGAACACTGAAGCTTTCTTT	NA	TRBD1	15	TRBV19	TRBJ1-1
CASSHRQGSGELFF	TGTGCCAGCAGCCACCGACAGGGTTCCGGGGAGCTGTTTTTT	NA	TRBD1	14	TRBV3-1/TRBV3-2	TRBJ2-2
CASSFLGLGQGARNEQFF	TGTGCCAGCAGCTTTCTTGGGCTGGGACAGGGGGCGCGTAATGAGCAGTTCTTC	NA	TRBD1	18	TRBV7-2	TRBJ2-1
CASRAGTGVGYTF	TGTGCCAGCAGGGCGGGAACAGGAGTTGGCTACACCTTC	few	NA	13	TRBV27	TRBJ1-2
CASSPGRVSRGSYGYTF	TGTGCCAGCTCACCGGGGAGGGTGTCCCGGGGATCTTATGGCTACACCTTC	NA	NA	17	TRBV18	TRBJ1-2
CASSLRQGITEAFF	TGTGCCAGCAGCTTGCGACAGGGTATCACTGAAGCTTTCTTT	NA	TRBD1	14	TRBV7-8	TRBJ1-1
CASSPTGGYGYTF	TGTGCCAGTAGTCCGACAGGGGGCTATGGCTACACCTTC	once	TRBD1	13	TRBV19	TRBJ1-2
CASSSGQSAYSPLHF	TGTGCCAGCAGCTCAGGACAGAGTGCTTATTCACCCCTCCACTTT	once	NA	15	TRBV6-2/TRBV6-3	TRBJ1-6
CASSAGTAPKANYGYTF	TGTGCCAGCAGCGCAGGGACAGCACCTAAAGCTAACTATGGCTACACCTTC	NA	TRBD1	17	TRBV5-6	TRBJ1-2
CASRPSGRPYEQYF	TGTGCCAGCAGACCTAGCGGGAGGCCCTACGAGCAGTACTTC	NA	TRBD2	14	TRBV6-2/TRBV6-3	TRBJ2-7
CASSPAPTGAQHF	TGCGCCAGCAGCCCCGCGCCGACAGGGGCCCAGCATTTT	NA	TRBD1	13	TRBV10-1	TRBJ1-5
CASSLTSGSTDTQYF	TGTGCCAGCAGCCTTACTAGCGGGAGCACAGATACGCAGTATTTT	NA	TRBD2	15	TRBV7-2	TRBJ2-3
CASSRARTADTGELFF	TGTGCCAGCAGCCGAGCGAGGACAGCAGACACCGGGGAGCTGTTTTTT	NA	NA	16	TRBV7-8	TRBJ2-2
CAWSRLGGVEPQHF	TGTGCCTGGAGTCGCCTAGGGGGGGTTGAGCCCCAGCATTTT	NA	NA	14	TRBV30	TRBJ1-5
CASSHSSRVVEQYF	TGTGCCAGCAGTCACTCTTCGAGGGTTGTCGAGCAGTACTTC	NA	NA	14	TRBV6-5	TRBJ2-7
CASIGTGMMNTEAFF	TGTGCCAGCATTGGGACAGGGATGATGAACACTGAAGCTTTCTTT	NA	TRBD1	15	TRBV2	TRBJ1-1
CASSLDAAGAGYEQYF	TGTGCCAGCAGCTTGGATGCAGCGGGAGCGGGGTACGAGCAGTACTTC	NA	TRBD2	16	TRBV5-4	TRBJ2-7
CASSLEGGKPQHF	TGTGCCAGCAGCTTAGAGGGAGGGAAGCCCCAGCATTTT	NA	NA	13	TRBV11-2	TRBJ1-5
CASSFRGQPQHF	TGTGCCAGCAGTTTTAGGGGTCAGCCCCAGCATTTT	NA	NA	12	TRBV27	TRBJ1-5
CAWTRALDSTEQYF	TGTGCCTGGACCCGCGCACTTGACAGTACCGAGCAGTACTTC	NA	NA	14	TRBV30	TRBJ2-7
CSVEYRVLRAQPQHF	TGCAGCGTCGAATACAGGGTGTTGAGGGCTCAGCCCCAGCATTTT	NA	NA	15	TRBV29-1	TRBJ1-5
CASTGTNFDGYTF	TGTGCCAGCACTGGGACAAATTTCGATGGCTACACCTTC	few	NA	13	TRBV2	TRBJ1-2
CATSESVLNDEQFF	TGTGCCACCTCGGAGTCCGTCCTTAACGATGAGCAGTTCTTC	NA	NA	14	TRBV24-1	TRBJ2-1
CAWSGGTKGIVGQPQHF	TGTGCCTGGAGCGGGGGAACCAAAGGGATCGTAGGTCAGCCCCAGCATTTT	NA	NA	17	TRBV30	TRBJ1-5
CAWTVMNTEAFF	TGTGCCTGGACAGTGATGAACACTGAAGCTTTCTTT	NA	NA	12	TRBV30	TRBJ1-1
CATYRGSDQPQHF	TGTGCCACCTACAGGGGGTCGGATCAGCCCCAGCATTTT	NA	TRBD1	13	TRBV6-6	TRBJ1-5
CAISGQMNTEAFF	TGTGCCATCAGTGGGCAGATGAACACTGAAGCTTTCTTT	NA	NA	13	TRBV10-3	TRBJ1-1
CASSQDHDRSYSPLHF	TGTGCCAGCAGCCAAGATCATGACAGGTCCTATTCACCCCTCCACTTT	few	NA	16	TRBV4-2	TRBJ1-6
CASSVDRVLSTIYF	TGTGCCAGCAGCGTGGACAGGGTACTAAGCACCATATATTTT	NA	TRBD1	14	TRBV7-9	TRBJ1-3
CASSRQGTETQYF	TGTGCCAGCAGCCGACAGGGTACGGAGACCCAGTACTTC	NA	TRBD1	13	TRBV7-2	TRBJ2-5
CASSPTGYEQYF	TGTGCCAGCAGTCCTACAGGATACGAGCAGTACTTC	few	NA	12	TRBV14	TRBJ2-7
CASSAGVGRGTDEQYF	TGTGCCAGCAGCGCGGGGGTAGGCAGGGGTACCGACGAGCAGTACTTC	NA	NA	16	TRBV2	TRBJ2-7
CSARDSLVQYF	TGCAGTGCTAGAGATTCTCTAGTGCAGTACTTC	few	NA	11	TRBV20-1	TRBJ2-7
CASSPLRTVQETQYF	TGTGCCAGCAGTCCACTCCGGACTGTACAAGAGACCCAGTACTTC	NA	NA	15	TRBV27	TRBJ2-5
CASRGLGGGNYGYTF	TGTGCCAGCAGAGGGTTGGGGGGGGGCAACTATGGCTACACCTTC	NA	NA	15	TRBV27	TRBJ1-2
CASRPLGGISWPQHF	TGTGCCAGCAGGCCCCTAGGGGGAATATCATGGCCCCAGCATTTT	NA	NA	15	TRBV6-6	TRBJ1-5
CASSPQLSFTGYEQYF	TGTGCCAGTAGTCCGCAACTTTCCTTTACAGGGTACGAGCAGTACTTC	NA	NA	16	TRBV19	TRBJ2-7
CASSNRAIDRVRGYTF	TGTGCCAGCAGCAACCGGGCGATCGACAGGGTCCGTGGCTACACCTTC	NA	TRBD1	16	TRBV7-9	TRBJ1-2